This is a list of T cell receptor beta chains from one sample in a study of cytomegalovirus exposure and HLA in healthy donors. Generated by immunoSEQ multiplex PCR, the TCRdb table keeps only in-frame clones and is missing some. The sample includes roughly 110,000 clones, 77% of them seen just once. Sequencing used PBMCs. These receptors came from a male donor in good health and CMV-seronegative. Each CDR3 is given with its conserved first and last residue. A D gene is named only where the DNA matches it firmly. The size of a clone is reported for some rows only, either as once, few or many, or as a class for expanded clones.

size	J	V	D	DNA	CDR3
.	TRBJ1-1	TRBV4-1	.	TGCGCCAGCAGCCCAGGGAAGGGCACTGAAGCTTTCTTT	CASSPGKGTEAFF
.	TRBJ2-3	TRBV7-6	TRBD2	TGTGCCAGCAGCGGGGGACTAGCGGGAAGGGATACGCAGTATTTT	CASSGGLAGRDTQYF
.	TRBJ2-2	TRBV12-2	.	TGTGCAAGTCGCTTAGCCCGGGATCCGAGGACAGGGCGTGCCGGGGAGCTGTTTTTT	CASRLARDPRTGRAGELFF
once	TRBJ2-3	TRBV5-6	TRBD2	TGTGCCAGCAGCTTGCCCCTAGCGGGAGGGCCGTCCCATTTT	CASSLPLAGGPSHF
.	TRBJ2-7	TRBV27	TRBD2	TGTGCCAGCAGTTTAAGGGAGGGCGACTACGAGCAGTACTTC	CASSLREGDYEQYF
.	TRBJ1-4	TRBV28	TRBD1	TGTGCCTGCACAACCGGGACAGAAAATGAAAAACTGTTTTTT	CACTTGTENEKLFF
.	TRBJ2-7	TRBV7-9	.	TGTGCCAGCAGTCCGACGGCGGCCGAGCAGTACTTC	CASSPTAAEQYF
.	TRBJ1-1	TRBV2	TRBD1	TGTGCCAGCAGATCGACAGGGGTAAGCACTGAAGCTTTCTTT	CASRSTGVSTEAFF
.	TRBJ2-1	TRBV7-2	TRBD2	TGTGCCAGCAGCGTCCTAGCGGCCGGGGAGGATGAGCAGTTCTTC	CASSVLAAGEDEQFF
.	TRBJ2-5	TRBV19	.	TGTGCCAGTAGTAGAACAGGGCTCGAGACCCAGTACTTC	CASSRTGLETQYF
.	TRBJ2-2	TRBV19	.	TGTGCCAGTAGTCCCCGGACCCCGAGAGGGCCCGGGGAGCTGTTTTTT	CASSPRTPRGPGELFF
.	TRBJ2-3	TRBV5-1	TRBD2	TGCGCCAGCACCGTGACTAGCGGGAGGGATACGCAGTATTTT	CASTVTSGRDTQYF
.	TRBJ1-4	TRBV18	.	TGTGCCAGCTCACCGAGAGCCGCAACTAATGAAAAACTGTTTTTT	CASSPRAATNEKLFF
.	TRBJ2-7	TRBV10-1	.	TGCGCCAGCAGTGAGCGAACAGGGTCCGATTCCTACGAGCAGTACTTC	CASSERTGSDSYEQYF
.	TRBJ2-1	TRBV6-1	TRBD2	TGTGCCAGCAGTGAAGCCGGACTAGCGGGAGGGGCCTCCTACAATGAGCAGTTCTTC	CASSEAGLAGGASYNEQFF
.	TRBJ2-3	TRBV4-1	.	TGCGCCAGCAGCCAAGGGGCGGCGGGACCAGATACGCAGTATTTT	CASSQGAAGPDTQYF
few	TRBJ2-7	TRBV5-4	TRBD1	TGTGCCAGCAGTCTTCAGGGACAGGGTGGAGAGCAGTACTTC	CASSLQGQGGEQYF
.	TRBJ2-1	TRBV19	TRBD1	TGTGCCAGTAGTATTGCAGGGGGCTCCTACAATGAGCAGTTCTTC	CASSIAGGSYNEQFF
.	TRBJ2-1	TRBV30	TRBD2	TGTGCCTGGACATTAGGGACTAGGGGCGACGAGCAGTTCTTC	CAWTLGTRGDEQFF
few	TRBJ1-5	TRBV5-1	.	TGCGCCAGCAGCAGGTCAGGGAATCAGCCCCAGCATTTT	CASSRSGNQPQHF
.	TRBJ2-5	TRBV7-9	TRBD2	TGTGCCAGCAGCTTAGCGCCTACTAGTAGCGGGAGGGAAAAAGAGACCCAGTACTTC	CASSLAPTSSGREKETQYF
.	TRBJ1-4	TRBV6-6	.	TGTGCCAGCAGTTCCTCAATAACAGGGATTAATGAAAAACTGTTTTTT	CASSSSITGINEKLFF
.	TRBJ2-3	TRBV28	TRBD1	TGTGCCAGCAGTTTGGGACAGGGGGCGACAGATACGCAGTATTTT	CASSLGQGATDTQYF
.	TRBJ2-3	TRBV7-2	TRBD2	TGTGCCAGCAGCCCCACTAGCGGGAGTTTGACAGATACGCAGTATTTT	CASSPTSGSLTDTQYF
.	TRBJ2-7	TRBV19	TRBD1	TGTGCCAGTAGTATAGGGGCAGGGGGCGACGAGCAGTACTTC	CASSIGAGGDEQYF
.	TRBJ1-5	TRBV19	.	TGTGCCAGGGGAAGACAGCCATATAGCAATCAGCCCCAGCATTTT	CARGRQPYSNQPQHF
.	TRBJ1-2	TRBV13	TRBD1	TGTGCCAGCAGCTTAGACAGGGGGGCCTATGGCTACACCTTC	CASSLDRGAYGYTF
.	TRBJ1-4	TRBV5-1	.	TGCGCCAGCAGCTTGGCACAGTCAACTAATGAAAAACTGTTTTTT	CASSLAQSTNEKLFF
.	TRBJ2-7	TRBV6-4	.	TGTGCCAGCAGTGACCCTATCTCCTACGAGCAGTACTTC	CASSDPISYEQYF
few	TRBJ2-6	TRBV9	.	TGTGCCAGCAGCGAGACATTGGGGATGGGAGGAGTTGGGGCCAACGTCCTGACTTTC	CASSETLGMGGVGANVLTF
.	TRBJ2-7	TRBV2	TRBD1	TGTGCCAGCAGCGGAGGGGACAGGGTCTACGAGCAGTACTTC	CASSGGDRVYEQYF
.	TRBJ2-5	TRBV2	.	TGTGCCAGCAGCAGGGGTGAGACCCAGTACTTC	CASSRGETQYF
.	TRBJ1-3	TRBV11-2	.	TGTGCCAGCAGCGGCCGGGTCAGCTCGCTTTTCGAAAACACCATATATTTT	CASSGRVSSLFENTIYF
.	TRBJ2-7	TRBV6-5	TRBD2	TGTGCCACCCTAGCGGATAGCTCCTACGAGCAGTACTTC	CATLADSSYEQYF
.	TRBJ2-7	TRBV19	TRBD1	TGTGCCAGTAGTCCACGGACAGGGGCCTCCTACGAGCAGTACTTC	CASSPRTGASYEQYF
.	TRBJ2-2	TRBV27	.	TGTGCCAGCAGTTCCCGACAGGGAGGAACCGGGGAGCTGTTTTTT	CASSSRQGGTGELFF
.	TRBJ2-1	TRBV7-8	TRBD2	TGTGCCAGCAGCTATTCCGGGACTAGCGACCAAAGCTCCTACAATGAGCAGTTCTTC	CASSYSGTSDQSSYNEQFF
few	TRBJ1-4	TRBV5-1	.	TGCGCCAGCAGCGGGGGGGGAGCTAATGAAAAACTGTTTTTT	CASSGGGANEKLFF
once	TRBJ2-7	TRBV4-2	.	TGTGCCAGCAGCCAAGAGGTCAGGGGAAAGGCCTACGAGCAGTACTTC	CASSQEVRGKAYEQYF
.	TRBJ2-1	TRBV5-4	.	TGTGCCAGCAGTCCGGCGGCGAACAATGAGCAGTTCTTC	CASSPAANNEQFF
.	TRBJ2-7	TRBV14	.	TGTGCCAGCAGCCAAGGGGTTGGGGGGTACGAGCAGTACTTC	CASSQGVGGYEQYF
.	TRBJ2-7	TRBV5-1	.	TGCGCCAGCAGCTTGGGACTAGGTAACTACGAGCAGTACTTC	CASSLGLGNYEQYF
once	TRBJ2-2	TRBV15	TRBD2	TGTGCCACCAGTGTAGGACTAGCGGATACCGGGGAGCTGTTTTTT	CATSVGLADTGELFF
.	TRBJ2-1	TRBV7-8	.	TGTGCCAGCAGCTTAGAACTTTACGCGGAGCAGTTCTTC	CASSLELYAEQFF
.	TRBJ2-2	TRBV5-4	TRBD2	TGTGCCAGCAGCTCAGGGACTAGCGGGAGGGGCGCGAACACCGGGGAGCTGTTTTTT	CASSSGTSGRGANTGELFF
.	TRBJ2-2	TRBV7-2	.	TGTGCCAGCAGCTTAAAACAGGGCATCGGGGAGCTGTTTTTT	CASSLKQGIGELFF
.	TRBJ2-5	TRBV4-1	.	TGCGCCAGCAGCCACTTCCCCAAGCGGGCCCAAGAGACCCAGTACTTC	CASSHFPKRAQETQYF
once	TRBJ2-4	TRBV19	TRBD2	TGTGCCAGTAGTACCGCTAGCGGGAGGCTGAACATTCAGTACTTC	CASSTASGRLNIQYF
.	TRBJ2-1	TRBV6-5	.	TGTGCCAGCAGTTACCAGGACAATGAGCAGTTCTTC	CASSYQDNEQFF
.	TRBJ1-4	TRBV18	.	TGTGCCAGCTCACCAAGCTTAAACAGTATCGGTGAAAAACTGTTTTTT	CASSPSLNSIGEKLFF
.	TRBJ2-7	TRBV7-9	.	TGTGCCAGCAGCCGCCCTAGCTCCTACGAGCAGTACTTC	CASSRPSSYEQYF
.	TRBJ2-3	TRBV5-1	.	TGCGCCAGCAGCTTGAGGCAGGGGAACCCAGATACGCAGTATTTT	CASSLRQGNPDTQYF
.	TRBJ2-5	TRBV29-1	TRBD2	TGCAGCGTCGACGGGACTATCGGAGAGACCCAGTACTTC	CSVDGTIGETQYF
few	TRBJ2-5	TRBV4-1	TRBD2	TGCGCCAGCAGCCAAGGGACTCTGGGGGGGGAGACCCAGTACTTC	CASSQGTLGGETQYF
.	TRBJ1-2	TRBV29-1	.	TGCAGCGTTGGCCGTTTAGGTGCCCGACTCGACGGCTACACCTTC	CSVGRLGARLDGYTF
.	TRBJ1-3	TRBV9	.	TGTGCCAGCAGCGAGGACACCGGCTCTGGAAACACCATATATTTT	CASSEDTGSGNTIYF
.	TRBJ2-7	TRBV4-1	TRBD2	TGCGCCAGCAGCCAAGGGTTAGGACTAGCATCGTACGAGCAGTACTTC	CASSQGLGLASYEQYF
.	TRBJ2-7	TRBV4-1	TRBD2	TGCGCCAGCAGCCTCGGGACTAGCGGGAGTTACGAGCAGTACTTC	CASSLGTSGSYEQYF
.	TRBJ1-5	TRBV4-1	.	TGCGCCAGCAGCCAAGATCTACAGGGCAATCAGCCCCAGCATTTT	CASSQDLQGNQPQHF
few	TRBJ1-1	TRBV6-5	.	TGTGCCAGCATCCTACTTACAGGTGAAGCTTTCTTT	CASILLTGEAFF